This T cell receptor beta chain was profiled in a study of siplizumab effects on memory and regulatory T cells. Overall study results and limits: Siplizumab produced a significant drop in alloreactive sequences attributable to unstimulated CD4+ memory cells. Sequences below about 10^-5 frequency were poorly captured, and few alloreactive clones mapped to unstimulated subsets. Apparently more diverse than memory cells, naive T cells also seemed major alloresponse contributors. Controls showed an average of around 28% Treg-derived mappable alloreactive CD4+ clones, while siplizumab showed nearly 70%.

V was pared by 6 bases and J by 5 bases, with 4 bases of the junction left unmatched. CDR1 MNHNS and CDR2 SASEGT come from the germline V gene. The CDR3 loop spans 13 amino acids. Method: immunoSEQ multiplex PCR; TCRdb's copy keeps in-frame clones and lacks some. This sample has approximately 100,000 clones, with 75% to 95% found just once. This clone was detected only once. Its cognate antigen is unknown. The V call is TRBV6-1, the J call TRBJ1-2; 9 bases map to TRBD1. This clonotype originated in a human donor in good health. Some clones in this sample may be carry-over from other donors' samples. Sequenced material: CD4+ T cells sorted from blood. The CDR3 loop is CASRTGGHYGYTF. Written as DNA, the CDR3 is TGTGCCAGCAGAACAGGGGGCCATTATGGCTACACCTTC.